The sequence of this T cell receptor beta chain was determined in a study of cytomegalovirus exposure and HLA in healthy donors. Study outcomes and limitations: CMV serostatus was the only recorded immune exposure for donors. Common viral pathogens (according to a later analysis) appeared linked to several of the most significant clusters. In presence/absence analyses, roughly uniform sequencing depth across donors was assumed.

The V gene lost 6 bases and the J gene lost 1 base, with 6 bases spanning the gap. CDR1 is MNHNY, CDR2 SVGAGI, per germline (reference sequence). The CDR3 sequence is 12 residues long. With 60 Vbeta and 13 Jbeta primers, the PCR was carried out. Measured with immunoSEQ multiplex PCR; TCRdb has only the in-frame clones, and not every one. Of roughly 140,000 clones in the sample, nearly 80% were seen once. With respect to this clone: The target antigen is unknown.

This sequence originates from a male donor in good health and CMV-seronegative. V and J are TRBV6-6 and TRBJ1-1; no clear D. The source material was PBMCs. CDR3 in DNA: TGTGCCAGCAGGAAACAGAACACTGAAGCTTTCTTT. It translates to CASRKQNTEAFF.